This entry describes one T cell receptor (beta chain). Its binding antigen is unknown. No quality values exist for individual bases; no much larger clone is one base distant. In the paper's terms, the time point label means: persistent/refractory GD, antithyroid drugs over 5 years with positive TRAb. For both TCR sequencing and RNA sequencing, RNA was extracted from PBMCs using TRIzol. The diagnosis of Graves' disease followed American Thyroid Association guidelines. Patients were recruited from an endocrinology department in Xi'an, China. From each patient, approximately 10 milliliters of peripheral blood was collected into an EDTA anticoagulant tube. Ficoll Paque Plus density gradient separation was used to isolate PBMCs, and no further T cell sorting was done. An Agilent 2100 Bioanalyzer and agarose gel were used to check RNA quality, while a NanoDrop 2000 measured RNA concentration. Library preparation used multiplex PCR. The data were produced on an Illumina HiSeq 4000. iRepertoire HTBI primers and Arm-PCR amplification of CDR3 regions were used to construct TCR beta libraries. PCR products were gel purified before sequencing. In the source study's methods: Gene usage analysis of CDR3 amino acid clonotypes used the 50 to 70 TRBV and 14 TRBJ segments found across samples. COPE and FqMerger were used to merge the filtered high-quality paired reads into contigs. Contigs were aligned with BLAST to IMGT TRBV, TRBD and TRBJ reference genes, and CDR3 was defined per IMGT. Any clonotype with a frequency above 0.1% was classified as a highly expanded clone. Repertoire diversity was measured by Shannon entropy, and V-J evenness by the Gini coefficient. A clonotype was considered public if more than one individual shared it. TCRdb passed the public sequencing reads through fastp at Q25 and MiXCR, retaining productive beta sequences. CDR3 protein sequences are deduplicated, and each keeps its most common genes and DNA. TCRdb, rather than the study authors, made the V and J calls. A total of 450,000 or so distinct CDR3 sequences appear in this sample, about 20% of them only once. Of the sample, roughly 13% falls within the top ten clones.

The data are from a study of regulatory T cells in long-lasting Graves disease (dated by TCRdb to the early 2020s). Notes on the research overall: Persistent Graves' disease was defined as antithyroid drug treatment for over 5 years with persistently positive TSH receptor autoantibodies. Persistent Graves' disease patients were compared with newly diagnosed Graves' disease patients by peripheral blood TCR sequencing and RNA sequencing. The study was conducted in China and was registered as a clinical trial. On average, persistent Graves' disease patients in the clinical cohort had been on antithyroid drugs for approximately ten years. A total of roughly 35 samples underwent TCR sequencing: about 13 from persistent and roughly 20 from newly diagnosed Graves' disease patients.

The study at large found these results: The study examined only peripheral blood because the primary lesion, thyroid tissue, could not be accessed. Compared with newly diagnosed patients, persistent Graves' disease patients had lower TCR Shannon entropy and fewer highly expanded clones, which suggests clonal expansion. Sequencing and analysis were limited to the TCR beta chain. The authors acknowledged the small sample size as a limitation that may reduce accuracy. Persistent patients shared more public clonotypes among themselves (2,741) than newly diagnosed patients did (about 970). Persistent disease showed preferential use of TRBV28, TRBJ1-2 and TRBJ2-5, whereas newly diagnosed disease favored TRBV20-1 and TRBJ2-1.

The V end loses 1 base and the J end loses 3 bases, and a stretch of 11 bases separates them. CDR1 and CDR2 are drawn from the germline V gene: SGHDT, YYEEEE. Reading from cysteine to phenylalanine, the CDR3 counts 14 amino acids. Kept here is only the CDR3 DNA, which spans 42 bases and is read in frame from base 1. This chain is built from TRBV5-6 and TRBJ2-7, with a tentative D call of TRBD1 or TRBD2, each matching 5 bases. The clonotype originates from a female donor with Graves disease. The sample here was peripheral blood mononuclear cells (PBMCs), taken when the disease was refractory, from a patient treated with antithyroid drugs. The DNA reads as follows: TGTGCCAGCAGCTTGCGGGGCCTAAACTACGAGCAGTACTTC. This gives the protein CASSLRGLNYEQYF.